A selection of T cell receptor beta chains follows, all from one sample in a study of T cell changes during pregnancy in multiple sclerosis. Generated by immunoSEQ multiplex PCR, the TCRdb table keeps only in-frame clones and is missing some. The sample consists of around 100,000 clones, roughly 90% of them appearing once. Sequencing was performed on peripheral blood, taken after pregnancy. These TCRs come from a female donor with multiple sclerosis, enrolled in a pregnancy study. CDR3s include the opening cysteine and the closing phenylalanine or tryptophan. A D gene is named only where the DNA matches it firmly. Clone size is stated in some rows and not others, as once, few, many or a class when expanded.

abundance: -
v_gene: TRBV4-1
d_gene: -
j_gene: TRBJ1-1
CDR3aa: CASSLRGATEAFF
CDR3nt: TGCGCCAGCAGCCTCCGGGGTGCCACTGAAGCTTTCTTT

abundance: -
v_gene: TRBV4-2
d_gene: TRBD1
j_gene: TRBJ1-4
CDR3aa: CASSQQNRGGTTNEKLFF
CDR3nt: TGTGCCAGCAGCCAGCAAAACAGGGGAGGAACAACTAATGAAAAACTGTTTTTT

abundance: -
v_gene: TRBV7-9
d_gene: -
j_gene: TRBJ1-1
CDR3aa: CASSLAGGGGRNTEAFF
CDR3nt: TGTGCCAGCAGTTTAGCGGGGGGCGGGGGACGGAACACTGAAGCTTTCTTT

abundance: -
v_gene: TRBV27
d_gene: TRBD1
j_gene: TRBJ1-5
CDR3aa: CASSLGTGGNQPQHF
CDR3nt: TGTGCCAGCAGTTTAGGGACAGGGGGCAATCAGCCCCAGCATTTT

abundance: -
v_gene: TRBV5-1
d_gene: -
j_gene: TRBJ1-4
CDR3aa: CASSLARGEKLFF
CDR3nt: TGCGCCAGCAGCTTGGCCCGAGGTGAAAAACTGTTTTTT

abundance: -
v_gene: TRBV7-9
d_gene: TRBD2
j_gene: TRBJ2-3
CDR3aa: CASSSGLAAAGSTDTQYF
CDR3nt: TGTGCCAGCAGCTCAGGACTAGCGGCGGCGGGTAGCACAGATACGCAGTATTTT

abundance: -
v_gene: TRBV29-1
d_gene: -
j_gene: TRBJ2-1
CDR3aa: CSVVASALTSYNEQFF
CDR3nt: TGCAGCGTTGTAGCCTCGGCCCTAACCTCCTACAATGAGCAGTTCTTC

abundance: -
v_gene: TRBV7-2
d_gene: -
j_gene: TRBJ2-7
CDR3aa: CASSLVVGALSYEQYF
CDR3nt: TGTGCCAGCAGCTTAGTTGTGGGGGCCCTCTCCTACGAGCAGTACTTC

abundance: -
v_gene: TRBV13
d_gene: TRBD1
j_gene: TRBJ1-2
CDR3aa: CASSSGTGGGGGYTF
CDR3nt: TGTGCCAGCAGCAGCGGGACAGGGGGTGGTGGTGGCTACACCTTC

abundance: -
v_gene: TRBV2
d_gene: -
j_gene: TRBJ1-4
CDR3aa: CASSPRVGPTNEKLFF
CDR3nt: TGTGCCAGCAGTCCCAGGGTAGGCCCAACTAATGAAAAACTGTTTTTT

abundance: once
v_gene: TRBV5-4
d_gene: TRBD2
j_gene: TRBJ2-5
CDR3aa: CASRPQAGGQETQYF
CDR3nt: TGTGCCAGCAGACCCCAAGCGGGGGGGCAAGAGACCCAGTACTTC

abundance: -
v_gene: TRBV19
d_gene: -
j_gene: TRBJ2-1
CDR3aa: CASTNRASYNEQFF
CDR3nt: TGTGCCAGTACTAACAGGGCGTCCTACAATGAGCAGTTCTTC

abundance: -
v_gene: TRBV12-5
d_gene: -
j_gene: TRBJ1-6
CDR3aa: CASGGGPSSYNSPLHF
CDR3nt: TGTGCTAGTGGGGGGGGTCCCAGCTCCTATAATTCACCCCTCCACTTT

abundance: -
v_gene: TRBV19
d_gene: -
j_gene: TRBJ1-2
CDR3aa: CASSRTVANYGYTF
CDR3nt: TGTGCCAGTAGTAGGACAGTAGCTAACTATGGCTACACCTTC

abundance: -
v_gene: TRBV19
d_gene: -
j_gene: TRBJ1-2
CDR3aa: CASSPRTEIYGYTF
CDR3nt: TGTGCCAGTAGCCCCCGGACAGAAATCTATGGCTACACCTTC

abundance: once
v_gene: TRBV9
d_gene: -
j_gene: TRBJ2-2
CDR3aa: CASSGTANTGELFF
CDR3nt: TGTGCCAGCAGCGGGACAGCGAACACCGGGGAGCTGTTTTTT

abundance: -
v_gene: TRBV11-2
d_gene: -
j_gene: TRBJ2-4
CDR3aa: CASSSRIVRNIQYF
CDR3nt: TGTGCCAGCAGCTCCAGGATTGTCCGGAACATTCAGTACTTC

abundance: -
v_gene: TRBV5-1
d_gene: -
j_gene: TRBJ2-5
CDR3aa: CASSSWGGRKETQYF
CDR3nt: TGCGCCAGCAGCTCCTGGGGGGGGCGAAAAGAGACCCAGTACTTC

abundance: -
v_gene: TRBV19
d_gene: -
j_gene: TRBJ1-1
CDR3aa: CASTTPWEAEAFF
CDR3nt: TGTGCCAGTACCACCCCTTGGGAGGCTGAAGCTTTCTTT

abundance: -
v_gene: TRBV2
d_gene: TRBD1
j_gene: TRBJ1-3
CDR3aa: CASREQGPSNTIYF
CDR3nt: TGTGCCAGCAGAGAACAGGGGCCTTCCAACACCATATATTTT

abundance: -
v_gene: TRBV11-2
d_gene: -
j_gene: TRBJ1-1
CDR3aa: CASKPGLGWTEAFF
CDR3nt: TGTGCCAGCAAGCCAGGATTAGGATGGACTGAAGCTTTCTTT

abundance: -
v_gene: TRBV10-1
d_gene: TRBD1
j_gene: TRBJ2-7
CDR3aa: CATSRTGDTRQYF
CDR3nt: TGCGCCACCTCCAGGACAGGTGACACACGGCAGTACTTC

abundance: -
v_gene: TRBV7-3
d_gene: -
j_gene: TRBJ2-3
CDR3aa: CASSPGGRTVSTDTQYF
CDR3nt: TGTGCCAGCAGCCCCGGCGGGCGGACAGTGAGCACAGATACGCAGTATTTT

abundance: -
v_gene: TRBV19
d_gene: TRBD1
j_gene: TRBJ1-6
CDR3aa: CASSVDRGRSPLHF
CDR3nt: TGTGCCAGTAGTGTGGACAGGGGGCGGTCACCCCTCCACTTT

abundance: -
v_gene: TRBV5-6
d_gene: TRBD1
j_gene: TRBJ1-1
CDR3aa: CASSFGTGSVAFF
CDR3nt: TGTGCCAGCAGCTTCGGGACAGGGTCGGTAGCTTTCTTT

abundance: -
v_gene: TRBV9
d_gene: -
j_gene: TRBJ2-1
CDR3aa: CASSVTIGSGANEQFF
CDR3nt: TGTGCCAGCAGCGTAACGATTGGATCAGGCGCTAATGAGCAGTTCTTC

abundance: once
v_gene: TRBV15
d_gene: TRBD1
j_gene: TRBJ1-1
CDR3aa: CATSKSGTGGTEAFF
CDR3nt: TGTGCCACCAGCAAATCCGGGACAGGGGGCACTGAAGCTTTCTTT

abundance: -
v_gene: TRBV4-2
d_gene: TRBD2
j_gene: TRBJ2-1
CDR3aa: CASSLGGAGFEQFF
CDR3nt: TGTGCCAGCAGCCTCGGGGGGGCAGGCTTTGAGCAGTTCTTC

abundance: once
v_gene: TRBV25-1
d_gene: TRBD1
j_gene: TRBJ1-6
CDR3aa: CASSVPGGGLGALHF
CDR3nt: TGTGCCAGCAGTGTACCAGGGGGCGGCCTCGGGGCCCTCCACTTT

abundance: -
v_gene: TRBV5-4
d_gene: -
j_gene: TRBJ2-3
CDR3aa: CASSLGLATDTQYF
CDR3nt: TGTGCCAGCAGCTTGGGGCTAGCGACAGATACGCAGTATTTT

abundance: -
v_gene: TRBV5-1
d_gene: -
j_gene: TRBJ1-2
CDR3aa: CASSPGTTRYGYTF
CDR3nt: TGCGCCAGCAGCCCCGGGACTACTAGATATGGCTACACCTTC

abundance: -
v_gene: TRBV9
d_gene: -
j_gene: TRBJ2-7
CDR3aa: CASSSPRGSEQYF
CDR3nt: TGTGCCAGCAGCTCCCCGCGAGGGTCCGAGCAGTACTTC

abundance: -
v_gene: TRBV5-6
d_gene: TRBD1
j_gene: TRBJ1-4
CDR3aa: CASSPGQSDNEKLFF
CDR3nt: TGTGCCAGCAGCCCGGGACAGTCGGATAATGAAAAACTGTTTTTT

abundance: -
v_gene: TRBV11-2
d_gene: -
j_gene: TRBJ2-3
CDR3aa: CASSLADPRDTQYF
CDR3nt: TGTGCCAGCAGCTTAGCCGACCCTAGGGATACGCAGTATTTT

abundance: -
v_gene: TRBV30
d_gene: TRBD2
j_gene: TRBJ2-3
CDR3aa: CAWSVLAGGPGTDTQYF
CDR3nt: TGTGCCTGGAGTGTGCTAGCGGGGGGGCCGGGCACAGATACGCAGTATTTT

abundance: -
v_gene: TRBV6-1
d_gene: -
j_gene: TRBJ1-5
CDR3aa: CASRGRAPNQPQHF
CDR3nt: TGTGCCAGCAGGGGCAGGGCTCCCAATCAGCCCCAGCATTTT